The 15 T cell receptor beta chains presented below share a single source sample, sequenced in a study of blood T cell repertoires in COVID-19. Profiling relied on immunoSEQ multiplex PCR, and the TCRdb table lists in-frame clones only, not all of them. The repertoire holds tens of thousands of clones, with about four fifths as singletons. The specimen sequenced was peripheral blood. The source of these receptors is a woman at least 80 years old with active or convalescent COVID-19.

The V gene is TRBV12-3 or TRBV12-4, the J gene TRBJ1-2; D gene uncertain. The CDR3 loop spans 13 amino acids. Trimming removed 5 bases at V and 3 bases at J, with 10 bases between. CDR3 DNA: TGTGCCAGCAGTCCAGACATATACTATGGCTACACCTTC. The encoded protein is CASSPDIYYGYTF.

This chain links TRBV6-5 with TRBJ1-6; 8 positions match TRBD1. The V segment lost 0 bases and the J segment 7 bases; nucleotides outside the gene matches: 5. The germline V gene encodes CDR1 MNHEY and CDR2 SVGAGI. The length of the CDR3 is 16 residues. DNA of the CDR3: TGTGCCAGCAGTTACTCCACAGGGGGGGGGAATTCACCCCTCCACTTT. This sequence encodes CASSYSTGGGNSPLHF.

This chain uses TRBV19 with TRBJ1-2; perhaps TRBD1 as D (6 bases). Looked up from germline, CDR1 is LNHDA and CDR2 is SQIVND (reference sequence). The CDR3 sequence is 14 residues long. Trimming took 5 bases from V and 4 from J, leaving 14 bases between them. CDR3 protein: CASSPPQGIYGYTF. The CDR3 nucleotides are TGTGCCAGTAGTCCACCACAGGGCATCTATGGCTACACCTTC.

V gene TRBV28 combines with J gene TRBJ1-2; 8 nucleotides align to TRBD1. The J segment lost 8 bases and the V segment lost 6 bases, leaving 11 bases of the junction unmatched. Germline CDR1 is MDHEN and CDR2 is SYDVKM. The CDR3 runs to 14 residues. In DNA form, the CDR3 reads TGTGCCAGCAGACAGACAGGGGCTTTGAGAGGCTACACCTTC. Its protein product is CASRQTGALRGYTF.

The V and J genes are TRBV14 and TRBJ2-7; D remains unclear. The CDR3 length is 12 residues. In germline, CDR1 is SGHDN, CDR2 FVKESK. Trimming took off 5 bases at V and 2 bases at J, with 7 bases between the two ends. The CDR3 here is CASSLLPYEQYF. CDR3 nucleotide sequence: TGTGCCAGCAGCTTACTACCCTACGAGCAGTACTTC. Based on the CDR3 plus reference TRBV14 and TRBJ2-7, the full variable domain is EAGVTQFPSHSVIEKGQTVTLRCDPISGHDNLYWYRRVMGKEIKFLLHFVKESKQDESGMPNNRFLAERTGGTYSTLKVQPAELEDSGVYFCASSLLPYEQYFGPGTRLTVT.

The chain recombines TRBV29-1 with TRBJ2-5, with 9 positions matching TRBD2. CDR3 length equals 17 residues. CDR1 and CDR2 (germline): SQVTM, ANQGSEA. The J segment lost 7 bases and the V segment lost 4 bases, leaving 19 bases of the junction unmatched. Here the CDR3 reads CSVAWTSVGRGMGTQYF. The CDR3 coding sequence is TGCAGCGTTGCCTGGACTAGCGTAGGGAGGGGAATGGGGACCCAGTACTTC.

The genes are TRBV18 and TRBJ2-3; 8 bases are shared with TRBD2. Unmatched junction bases numbered 11, after V lost 3 bases and J lost 0 bases. The CDR3 has 18 amino acids. CDR1 and CDR2 (germline): KGHSH, LQKENI. The CDR3 DNA is TGTGCCAGCTCACCTTACGGCGGGAGGACAACTAGCACAGATACGCAGTATTTT. This encodes CASSPYGGRTTSTDTQYF. Drawing the rest from reference TRBV18 and TRBJ2-3, the complete variable domain is NAGVMQNPRHLVRRRGQEARLRCSPMKGHSHVYWYRQLPEEGLKFMVYLQKENIIDESGMPKERFSAEFPKEGPSILRIQQVVRGDSAAYFCASSPYGGRTTSTDTQYFGPGTRLTVL.

This clone was recorded only once. This sequence joins TRBV19 and TRBJ1-1; unclear D gene. The germline V gene encodes CDR1 LNHDA and CDR2 SQIVND (reference sequence). The CDR3 is 14 residues long. V shed 6 bases and J shed 10 bases, with 21 bases lying between them. CDR3 sequence: CASRIGGSARRAFF. The CDR3 DNA follows: TGTGCCAGTAGAATCGGCGGGTCGGCAAGAAGAGCTTTCTTT.

V is TRBV6-2 or TRBV6-3 and J is TRBJ2-2; D is unresolved. CDR1 and CDR2 from the germline V gene are MNHEY and SVGEGT. The germline V and J ends were trimmed by 6 bases and 5 bases, with 16 bases remaining between them. CDR3 length equals 15 residues. In nucleotides, the CDR3 is TGTGCCAGCAGCCCACTCCGAATCCTTACCGGGGAGCTGTTTTTT. Translated, it gives CASSPLRILTGELFF.

In DNA form, the CDR3 reads TGCGCCAGCAGCTTGGATGGGGGGGCGAGCTCCTACAATGAGCAGTTCTTC. Its translation: CASSLDGGASSYNEQFF. The V and J genes are TRBV5-1 and TRBJ2-1, with D possibly matching TRBD2 (7 bases). The CDR3 sequence is 17 residues long. V shed 0 bases and J shed 0 bases, with 13 bases lying between them. Germline values: CDR1 SGHRS, CDR2 YFSETQ.

The chain has TRBV5-8 and TRBJ2-5; the match to TRBD2 covers 9 bases. V lost 0 bases to trimming and J lost 0 bases; unmatched junction nucleotides: 6. CDR1 and CDR2 (germline): SGHTS, YDEGEE. The CDR3 has 17 residues. DNA for the CDR3: TGTGCCAGCAGCTTGGGAAGCGGGAGGAAAAACCAAGAGACCCAGTACTTC. Its translation: CASSLGSGRKNQETQYF.

The CDR3 protein is CASSSRQGRDEQYF. The CDR3 coding sequence is TGTGCCAGCAGTTCTCGACAGGGGAGGGACGAGCAGTACTTC. The V and J genes are TRBV28 and TRBJ2-7; TRBD1 is a possible D gene (8 bases). Germline assignment: CDR1 MDHEN and CDR2 SYDVKM. The CDR3 spans 14 residues. Trimming stripped 4 bases from V and 5 bases from J, with 15 bases between. Drawing the rest from reference TRBV28 and TRBJ2-7, the complete variable domain is DVKVTQSSRYLVKRTGEKVFLECVQDMDHENMFWYRQDPGLGLRLIYFSYDVKMKEKGDIPEGYSVSREKKERFSLILESASTNQTSMYLCASSSRQGRDEQYFGPGTRLTVT.

This chain uses TRBV6-2 or TRBV6-3 with TRBJ2-5, with a tentative D call TRBD2 (6 bases). The CDR3 extends over 15 amino acids. The V and J ends lost 1 base and 5 bases respectively, with 14 bases between them. Germline assignment: CDR1 MNHEY and CDR2 SVGEGT. DNA for the CDR3: TGTGCCAGCAGTTACTATGGGACTCGGAGGGAGACCCAGTACTTC. Protein: CASSYYGTRRETQYF.

The V gene is TRBV7-6, the J gene TRBJ1-2; the D gene is possibly TRBD1 (6 bases). The V gene's germline CDR1 is SGHVS and CDR2 FNYEAQ. Between the trimmed V and J ends, which lost 1 base and 7 bases, there was a span of 19 bases. The CDR3 length is 16 residues. CDR3 residues: CASSLVEGRGSGGYTF. In nucleotides, the CDR3 is TGTGCCAGCAGCTTAGTAGAGGGCAGGGGATCGGGTGGCTACACCTTC.

The V and J genes are TRBV6-5 and TRBJ1-4; TRBD1 might be the D (5 bases). The germline V gene has CDR1 MNHEY and CDR2 SVGAGI. Trimming took 8 bases from V and 12 from J, leaving 22 bases between them. The CDR3 is made up of 14 amino acids. The CDR3 is CASGVSRGVLELFF. As DNA, the CDR3 is TGTGCCAGCGGGGTCAGTCGGGGGGTTTTGGAACTGTTTTTT.